This TCR beta chain was retrieved from a study of T cells in Graves' hyperthyroidism and ophthalmopathy. This clonotype has at least ten counts. The CDR3 regions of TCR beta were amplified from RNA transcripts. The primer set for the first-round RT-PCR of the TCR CDR3 was HTBI. TCRdb processed the multiplex PCR reads anew with MiXCR; each CDR3 protein has one entry. The table lists hundreds of thousands of distinct CDR3 sequences, approximately 15% of them singletons. CDR3 size: 17 residues. Germline V lookup: CDR1 SEHNR, CDR2 FQNEAQ (reference sequence). The junction had 16 bases not matched to a gene; V was cut back by 2 bases and J by 7 bases.

V and J are TRBV7-9 and TRBJ2-7, with TRBD2 identical over 8 bases. The specimen was blood. This sequence was found in a woman between 18 and 30 years old with Graves' hyperthyroidism. Here the CDR3 DNA reads TGTGCCAGCAGCTTAATAACCCGGGCGGGAGGCCTGGAGGAGCAGTACTTC. Translating it yields CASSLITRAGGLEEQYF.